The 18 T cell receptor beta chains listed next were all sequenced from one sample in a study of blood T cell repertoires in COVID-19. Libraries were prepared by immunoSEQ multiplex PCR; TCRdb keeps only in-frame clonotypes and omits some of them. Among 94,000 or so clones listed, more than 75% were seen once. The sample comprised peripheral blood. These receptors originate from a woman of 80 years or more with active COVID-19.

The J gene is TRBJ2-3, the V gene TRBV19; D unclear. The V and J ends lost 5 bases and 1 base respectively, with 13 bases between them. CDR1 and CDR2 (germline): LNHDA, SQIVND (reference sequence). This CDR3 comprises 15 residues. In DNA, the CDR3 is TGTGCCAGTAGTTCCATGACTGAACGCACAGATACGCAGTATTTT. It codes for CASSSMTERTDTQYF. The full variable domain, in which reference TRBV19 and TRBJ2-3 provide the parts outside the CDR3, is DGGITQSPKYLFRKEGQNVTLSCEQNLNHDAMYWYRQDPGQGLRLIYYSQIVNDFQKGDIAEGYSVSREKKESFPLTVTSAQKNPTAFYLCASSSMTERTDTQYFGPGTRLTVL.

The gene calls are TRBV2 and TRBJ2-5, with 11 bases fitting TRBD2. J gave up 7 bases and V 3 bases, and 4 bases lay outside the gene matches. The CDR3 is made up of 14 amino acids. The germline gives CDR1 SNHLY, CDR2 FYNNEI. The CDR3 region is CASSEASGRPTQYF. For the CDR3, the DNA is TGTGCCAGCAGTGAGGCTAGCGGGAGGCCGACCCAGTACTTC.

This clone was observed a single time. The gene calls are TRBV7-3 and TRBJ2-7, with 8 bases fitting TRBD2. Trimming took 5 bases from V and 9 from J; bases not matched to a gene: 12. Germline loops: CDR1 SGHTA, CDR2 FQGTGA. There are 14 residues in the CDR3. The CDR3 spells CASSDPGTSTGQYF. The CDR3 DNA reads TGTGCCAGCAGCGACCCCGGGACTAGTACTGGGCAGTACTTC.

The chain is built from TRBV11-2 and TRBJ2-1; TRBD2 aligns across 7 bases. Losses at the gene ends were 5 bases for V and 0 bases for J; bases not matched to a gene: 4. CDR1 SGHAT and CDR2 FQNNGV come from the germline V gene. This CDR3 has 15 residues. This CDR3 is CASSTTGGSYNEQFF. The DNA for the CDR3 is TGTGCCAGCAGCACCACGGGAGGCTCCTACAATGAGCAGTTCTTC.

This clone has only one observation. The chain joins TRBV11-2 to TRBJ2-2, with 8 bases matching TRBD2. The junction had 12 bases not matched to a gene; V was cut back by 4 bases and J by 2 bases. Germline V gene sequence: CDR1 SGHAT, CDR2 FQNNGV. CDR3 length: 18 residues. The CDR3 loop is CASSSRRRREVNTGELFF. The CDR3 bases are TGTGCCAGCAGCTCTCGCCGGCGGCGGGAGGTTAACACCGGGGAGCTGTTTTTT.

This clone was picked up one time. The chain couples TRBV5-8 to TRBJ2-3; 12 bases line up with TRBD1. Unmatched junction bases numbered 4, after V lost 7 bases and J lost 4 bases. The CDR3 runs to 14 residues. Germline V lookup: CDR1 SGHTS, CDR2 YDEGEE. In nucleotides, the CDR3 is TGTGCCAGCCGGGACAGGGGGCTTTCAGATACGCAGTATTTT. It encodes CASRDRGLSDTQYF. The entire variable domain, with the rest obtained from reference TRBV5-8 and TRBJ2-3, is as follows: EAGVTQSPTHLIKTRGQQATLRCSPISGHTSVYWYQQALGLGLQFLLWYDEGEERNRGNFPPRFSGRQFPNYSSELNVNALELEDSALYLCASRDRGLSDTQYFGPGTRLTVL.

As DNA, the CDR3 is TGTGCCATCAGCCCATCTAGCGGGAGGAACAATGAGCAGTTCTTC. It translates to CAISPSSGRNNEQFF. V and J are TRBV10-3 and TRBJ2-1; 11 positions match TRBD2. J was trimmed by 5 bases and V by 6 bases; bases with no gene match: 6. Germline CDR1 is ENHRY and CDR2 is SYGVKD. CDR3 length: 15 amino acids.

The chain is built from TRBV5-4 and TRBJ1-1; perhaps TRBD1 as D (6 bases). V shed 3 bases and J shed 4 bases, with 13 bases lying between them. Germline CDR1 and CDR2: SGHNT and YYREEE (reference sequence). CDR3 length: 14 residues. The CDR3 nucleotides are TGTGCCAGCAGCTGGGTGACAGGTACCACTGAAGCTTTCTTT. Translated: CASSWVTGTTEAFF.

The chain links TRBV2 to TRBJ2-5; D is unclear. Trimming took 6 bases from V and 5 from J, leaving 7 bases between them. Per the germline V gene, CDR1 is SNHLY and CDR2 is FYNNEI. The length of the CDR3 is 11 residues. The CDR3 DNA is TGTGCCAGCAGGTCGTTGGAGACCCAGTACTTC. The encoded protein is CASRSLETQYF.

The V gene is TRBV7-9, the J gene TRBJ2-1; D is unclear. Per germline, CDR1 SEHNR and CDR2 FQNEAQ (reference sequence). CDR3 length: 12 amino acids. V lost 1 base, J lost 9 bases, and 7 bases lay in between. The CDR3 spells CASSLVGVEQFF. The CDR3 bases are TGTGCCAGCAGCTTAGTCGGAGTTGAGCAGTTCTTC.

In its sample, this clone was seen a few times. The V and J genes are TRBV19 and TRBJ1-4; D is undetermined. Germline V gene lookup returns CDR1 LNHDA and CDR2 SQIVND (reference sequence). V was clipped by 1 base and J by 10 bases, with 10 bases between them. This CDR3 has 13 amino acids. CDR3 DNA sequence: TGTGCCAGTAGTATAGTAGGTGGCGGAAAACTGTTTTTT. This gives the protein CASSIVGGGKLFF.

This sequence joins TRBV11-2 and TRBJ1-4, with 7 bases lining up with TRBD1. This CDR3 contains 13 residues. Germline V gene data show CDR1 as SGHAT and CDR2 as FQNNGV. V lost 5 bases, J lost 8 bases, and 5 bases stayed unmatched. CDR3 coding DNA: TGTGCCAGCAGCAGGGGGCTAATCGAAAAACTGTTTTTT. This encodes CASSRGLIEKLFF.

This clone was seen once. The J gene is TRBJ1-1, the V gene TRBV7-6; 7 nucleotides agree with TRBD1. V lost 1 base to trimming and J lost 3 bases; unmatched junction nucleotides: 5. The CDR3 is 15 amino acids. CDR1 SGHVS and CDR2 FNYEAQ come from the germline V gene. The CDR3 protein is CASSLDETGHTEAFF. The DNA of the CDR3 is TGTGCCAGCAGCTTAGACGAGACAGGGCACACTGAAGCTTTCTTT.

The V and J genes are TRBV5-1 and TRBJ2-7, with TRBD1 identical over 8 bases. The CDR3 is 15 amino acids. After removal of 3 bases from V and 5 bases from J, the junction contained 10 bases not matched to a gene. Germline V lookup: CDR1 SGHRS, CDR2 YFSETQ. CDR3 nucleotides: TGCGCCAGCAGCTCGCTAGGGACAGGTGTTAACGAGCAGTACTTC. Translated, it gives CASSSLGTGVNEQYF.

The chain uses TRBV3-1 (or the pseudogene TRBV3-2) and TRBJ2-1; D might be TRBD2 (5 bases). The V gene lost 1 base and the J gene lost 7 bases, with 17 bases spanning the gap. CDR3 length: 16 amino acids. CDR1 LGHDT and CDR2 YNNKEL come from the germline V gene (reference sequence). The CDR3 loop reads CASSQARLAMGNEQFF. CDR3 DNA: TGTGCCAGCAGCCAAGCTCGCCTAGCTATGGGGAATGAGCAGTTCTTC.

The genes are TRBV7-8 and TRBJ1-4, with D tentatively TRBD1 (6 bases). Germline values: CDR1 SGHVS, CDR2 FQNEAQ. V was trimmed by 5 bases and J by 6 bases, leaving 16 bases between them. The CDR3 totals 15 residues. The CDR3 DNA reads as TGTGCCAGCAGCCCCTGGGACAACGGGGATGAAAAACTGTTTTTT. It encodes CASSPWDNGDEKLFF.

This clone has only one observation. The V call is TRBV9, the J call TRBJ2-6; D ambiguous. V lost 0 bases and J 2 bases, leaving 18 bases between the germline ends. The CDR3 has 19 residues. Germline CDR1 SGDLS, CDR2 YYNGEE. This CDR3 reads CASSVESPGWVPGANVLTF. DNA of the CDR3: TGTGCCAGCAGCGTAGAAAGTCCAGGTTGGGTTCCTGGGGCCAACGTCCTGACTTTC. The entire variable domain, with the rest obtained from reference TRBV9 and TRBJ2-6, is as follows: DSGVTQTPKHLITATGQRVTLRCSPRSGDLSVYWYQQSLDQGLQFLIQYYNGEERAKGNILERFSAQQFPDLHSELNLSSLELGDSALYFCASSVESPGWVPGANVLTFGAGSRLTVL.

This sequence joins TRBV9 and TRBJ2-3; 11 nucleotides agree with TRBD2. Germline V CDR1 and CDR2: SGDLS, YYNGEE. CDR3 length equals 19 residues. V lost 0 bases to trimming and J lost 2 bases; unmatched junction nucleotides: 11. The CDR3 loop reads CASSVAFTSGRSATDTQYF. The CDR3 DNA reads TGTGCCAGCAGCGTAGCTTTTACTAGCGGGAGATCGGCCACAGATACGCAGTATTTT.